A selection of T cell receptor beta chains follows, all from one sample in a study of cytomegalovirus exposure and HLA in healthy donors. Profiled with immunoSEQ multiplex PCR; TCRdb holds only in-frame clones, not every one. The sample holds a few hundred thousand clones, approximately 82% seen once. Sequenced sample: PBMCs. The source is a woman aged 60 to 75 in good health and CMV-seropositive. Each CDR3 is given with its conserved first and last residue. Fields, in order: clone size, V gene, D gene, J gene, CDR3 DNA, CDR3 protein. D genes are given only for firm matches. Clone sizes are given selectively: once, few, many, or a class where the clone is expanded.

>.|TRBV27|TRBD2|TRBJ2-2
TGTGCCAGCAGTTTGGCGGGAGGCAACACCGGGGAGCTGTTTTTT
CASSLAGGNTGELFF
>.|TRBV4-1|TRBD2|TRBJ2-1
TGCGCCAGCAGCCAAGAAGGAGGACTAGCGGGGTTCAATGAGCAGTTCTTC
CASSQEGGLAGFNEQFF
>once|TRBV18|.|TRBJ2-5
TGTGCCAGCTCACCCGTGGGGGGGCAGGAGACCCAGTACTTC
CASSPVGGQETQYF
>.|TRBV7-9|.|TRBJ1-1
TGTTCCAGCAGCCCTGACAGTAAGAACACTGAAGCTTTCTTT
CSSSPDSKNTEAFF
>.|TRBV27|.|TRBJ1-5
TGTGCCAGCAGTTTATCGACGGCGGGGAATCAGCCCCAGCATTTT
CASSLSTAGNQPQHF
>.|TRBV18|.|TRBJ1-2
TGTGCCAGCTCAGTCAACAGGGAGGGCTATGGCTACACCTTC
CASSVNREGYGYTF
>.|TRBV9|.|TRBJ2-3
TGTGCCAGCAGCGTAGACGGTGAGAGCTTCGATACGCAGTATTTT
CASSVDGESFDTQYF
>.|TRBV7-3|TRBD1|TRBJ2-2
TGTGCCAGCACTAAACAGCCGGGACAGGGGACCGGGGAGCTGTTTTTT
CASTKQPGQGTGELFF
>.|TRBV5-5|TRBD1|TRBJ2-2
TGTGCCAGCAGCTTGACAGGGGGCCCCGGGGAGCTGTTTTTT
CASSLTGGPGELFF
>.|TRBV5-1|TRBD1|TRBJ2-3
TGCGCCAGCAGCTTGGATGCCAGGGGGTCGGATACGCAGTATTTT
CASSLDARGSDTQYF
>.|TRBV9|TRBD1|TRBJ1-3
TGTGCCAGCAGCGATGACAGGGGTGCTGGAAACACCATATATTTT
CASSDDRGAGNTIYF
>.|TRBV29-1|.|TRBJ2-5
TGCAGCGGCGGTAGAGCGCAAGAGACCCAGTACTTC
CSGGRAQETQYF
>few|TRBV7-3|TRBD1|TRBJ1-1
TGTGCCAGCAGCTTACAGGGGGCGAACACTGAAGCTTTCTTT
CASSLQGANTEAFF
>.|TRBV19|TRBD2|TRBJ2-2
TGTGCCAGTAGGCAGCGGGAGGGCCTGGGAACCGGGGAGCTGTTTTTT
CASRQREGLGTGELFF
>.|TRBV6-1|TRBD2|TRBJ2-5
TGTGCCAGCAGTGAAGGTAGGTTAGCGGGCTCCCAAGAGACCCAGTACTTC
CASSEGRLAGSQETQYF
>.|TRBV27|.|TRBJ1-4
TGTGCCAGCAGTTCTGGGGCGCTCGGATCGAATGAAAAACTGTTTTTT
CASSSGALGSNEKLFF
>.|TRBV9|.|TRBJ1-4
TGTGCCAGCAGCGCCCGACAGTCAACTAATGAAAAACTGTTTTTT
CASSARQSTNEKLFF
>few|TRBV2|.|TRBJ1-2
TGTGCCAGCAGTGCCGACAGTCTGTCCTATGGCTACACCTTC
CASSADSLSYGYTF
>.|TRBV7-3|TRBD1|TRBJ1-5
TGTGCCAGATACCCTCCCCGGACAGGGCGGCCTGTTAGCAATCAGCCCCAGCATTTT
CARYPPRTGRPVSNQPQHF
>.|TRBV27|TRBD2|TRBJ2-5
TGTGCCAGCAGAGCGAGCGGGAGGCAAGAGACCCAGTACTTC
CASRASGRQETQYF
>.|TRBV5-4|TRBD2|TRBJ2-7
TGTGCCAGCAGCTTGTTCGGACTAGGATTCGAGCAGTACTTC
CASSLFGLGFEQYF
>.|TRBV19|TRBD1|TRBJ2-7
TGTGCCAGTAGTATAGCCGACAGGGGTGGCCTCTACGAGCAGTACTTC
CASSIADRGGLYEQYF